The sequence of this T cell receptor beta chain was determined in a study of beta chain features in type 1 diabetes. The length of the CDR3 is 14 residues. The germline V and J ends were trimmed by 4 bases and 0 bases, with 9 bases remaining between them. CDR1 and CDR2 (germline): MGHRA, YSYEKL. Sorting that relied on CD45RO/CCR7/CD25/CD127/CD95/CD27 yielded CD4+ naive, central memory, regulatory and stem cell-like memory cells. General study results and limits: Moderate yet significant TCRB CDR3 shortening was seen in Type 1 diabetes patients in all four CD4+ subsets.

This clone was seen more than once but under ten times. Its matching antigen is unknown. The entirety of the isolated RNA underwent reverse transcription, so expressed TCRB transcripts were sequenced. Using immunoSEQ multiplex PCR, the repertoire was profiled, and TCRdb retains in-frame clones only, with some absent. Counted here are just over 150,000 clones, approximately 12% occurring once; the ten biggest clones make up roughly 2%. Sequenced: central memory CD4+ T cells from blood. The receptor was derived from a man aged 18 to 29 in good health. This sequence joins TRBV4-1 and TRBJ1-1, with a tentative D call TRBD1 (5 bases). CDR3 DNA sequence: TGCGCCAGCAGCCCGGGACCCTTGAACACTGAAGCTTTCTTT. Its protein is CASSPGPLNTEAFF.